The source of this T cell receptor beta chain is a study of cytomegalovirus exposure and HLA in healthy donors. Study results and caveats: Many donors shared some public TCRs, even though most TCR sequences were rare. Cytomegalovirus status was reportedly diagnosed by the classifier with high sensitivity and specificity.

With V trimmed by 5 bases and J by 1 base, 11 bases remained unmatched. Per the germline V gene, CDR1 is PRHDT and CDR2 is FYEKMQ (reference sequence). This CDR3 has 17 amino acids. Turning to this clone: Its antigen is as yet unknown.

The data were produced by immunoSEQ multiplex PCR, yet TCRdb's version contains in-frame clones alone and is incomplete. Of about 55,000 clones in the sample, 80% to 95% are singletons; the top ten hold 2.5% to 3.5%. This clonotype originated in a man between 18 and 29 years old in good health and CMV-seronegative. The sample was PBMCs. The J gene is TRBJ2-7, the V gene TRBV13; TRBD2 matches at 10 bases. The CDR3 DNA sequence: TGTGCCAGCAGCCTAGCGGGGGAGGGTTGGAGGTCCTACGAGCAGTACTTC. Translating gives CASSLAGEGWRSYEQYF. The entire variable domain, with the rest obtained from reference TRBV13 and TRBJ2-7, is as follows: AAGVIQSPRHLIKEKRETATLKCYPIPRHDTVYWYQQGPGQDPQFLISFYEKMQSDKGSIPDRFSAQQFSDYHSELNMSSLELGDSALYFCASSLAGEGWRSYEQYFGPGTRLTVT.